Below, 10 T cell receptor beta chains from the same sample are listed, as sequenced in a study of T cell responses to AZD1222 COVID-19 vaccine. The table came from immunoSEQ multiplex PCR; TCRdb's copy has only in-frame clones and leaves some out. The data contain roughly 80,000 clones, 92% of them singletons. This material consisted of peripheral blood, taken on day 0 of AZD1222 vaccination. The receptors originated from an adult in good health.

The CDR3 DNA is TGTGCCAGCACGCTAGCCTCCAATGAGCAGTTCTTC. Translation: CASTLASNEQFF. This sequence joins TRBV2 and TRBJ2-1; a possible D gene is TRBD2 (5 bases). From germline, CDR1 is SNHLY and CDR2 FYNNEI. Between the trimmed V and J ends, which lost 7 bases and 6 bases, there was a span of 10 bases. This CDR3 contains 12 residues. The whole variable domain, remainder taken from reference TRBV2 and TRBJ2-1, is EPEVTQTPSHQVTQMGQEVILRCVPISNHLYFYWYRQILGQKVEFLVSFYNNEISEKSEIFDDQFSVERPDGSNFTLKIRSTKLEDSAMYFCASTLASNEQFFGPGTRLTVL.

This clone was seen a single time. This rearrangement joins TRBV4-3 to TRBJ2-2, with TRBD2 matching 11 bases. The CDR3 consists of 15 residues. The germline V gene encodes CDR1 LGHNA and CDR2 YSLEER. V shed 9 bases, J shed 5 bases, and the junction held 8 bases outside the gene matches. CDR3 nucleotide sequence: TGCGCCAGGGAAATAGCGGGAGGGCGAACCGGGGAGCTGTTTTTT. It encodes CAREIAGGRTGELFF.

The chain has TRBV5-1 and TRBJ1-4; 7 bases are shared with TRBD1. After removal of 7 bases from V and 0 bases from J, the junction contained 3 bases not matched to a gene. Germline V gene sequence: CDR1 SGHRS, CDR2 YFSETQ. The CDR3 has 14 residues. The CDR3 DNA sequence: TGCGCCAGCCGGACAGGCCCAACTAATGAAAAACTGTTTTTT. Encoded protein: CASRTGPTNEKLFF.

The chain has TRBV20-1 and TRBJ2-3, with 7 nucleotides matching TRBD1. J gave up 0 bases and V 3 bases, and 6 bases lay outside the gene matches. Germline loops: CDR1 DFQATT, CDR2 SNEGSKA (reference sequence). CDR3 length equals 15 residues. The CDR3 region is CSASAPGQSTDTQYF. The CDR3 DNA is TGCAGTGCTAGTGCTCCGGGACAGAGCACAGATACGCAGTATTTT.

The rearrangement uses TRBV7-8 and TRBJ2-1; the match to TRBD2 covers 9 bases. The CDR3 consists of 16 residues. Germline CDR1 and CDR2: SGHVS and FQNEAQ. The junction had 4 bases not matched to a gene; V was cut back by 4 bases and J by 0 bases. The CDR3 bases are TGTGCCAGCAGCTCCTATAGCGGGAGCTCCTACAATGAGCAGTTCTTC. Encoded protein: CASSSYSGSSYNEQFF.

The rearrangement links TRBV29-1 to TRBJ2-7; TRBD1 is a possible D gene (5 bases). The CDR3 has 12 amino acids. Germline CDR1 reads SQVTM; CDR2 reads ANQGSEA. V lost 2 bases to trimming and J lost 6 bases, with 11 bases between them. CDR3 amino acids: CSVETGASEQYF. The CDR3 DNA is TGCAGCGTTGAAACTGGGGCTAGCGAGCAGTACTTC.

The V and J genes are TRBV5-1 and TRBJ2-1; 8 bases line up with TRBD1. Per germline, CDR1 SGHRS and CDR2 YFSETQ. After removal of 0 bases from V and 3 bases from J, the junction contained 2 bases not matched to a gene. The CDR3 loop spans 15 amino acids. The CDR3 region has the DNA TGCGCCAGCAGCTTGGACGGACAGGGCTACAATGAGCAGTTCTTC. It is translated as CASSLDGQGYNEQFF.

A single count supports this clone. The CDR3 DNA is TGTGCCAGCAGTCGTCCCGGGGAGACCCAGTACTTC. Translation: CASSRPGETQYF. This chain connects TRBV7-3 to TRBJ2-5; no clear D. Trimming took 6 bases from V and 5 from J, leaving 10 bases between them. This CDR3 is built from 12 residues. Looked up from germline, CDR1 is SGHTA and CDR2 is FQGTGA.

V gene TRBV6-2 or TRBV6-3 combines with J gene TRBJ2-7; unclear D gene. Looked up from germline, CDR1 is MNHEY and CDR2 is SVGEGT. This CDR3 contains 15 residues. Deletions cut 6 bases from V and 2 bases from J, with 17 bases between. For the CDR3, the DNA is TGTGCCAGCAGCCTACGGCGTCGAGGAGCCTACGAGCAGTACTTC. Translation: CASSLRRRGAYEQYF.

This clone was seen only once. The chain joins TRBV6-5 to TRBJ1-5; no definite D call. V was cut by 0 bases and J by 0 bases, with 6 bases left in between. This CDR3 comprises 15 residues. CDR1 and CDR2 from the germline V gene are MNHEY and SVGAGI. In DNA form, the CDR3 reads TGTGCCAGCAGTTACTCGATGAATAGCAATCAGCCCCAGCATTTT. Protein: CASSYSMNSNQPQHF.